Sequencing of this TCR beta chain was carried out in a study of cytomegalovirus exposure and HLA in healthy donors. General study findings and limits: An Asian-associated ancestry cluster reportedly showed fewer N-insertions than the approximately 620-donor mean in a later analysis. CMV serostatus was the sole immune exposure data available.

V lost 1 base, J lost 0 bases, and 11 bases stayed unmatched. This CDR3 has 20 amino acids. The germline V gene has CDR1 SGHVS and CDR2 FNYEAQ. 60 Vbeta and 13 Jbeta primers were used in PCR. TCRdb's copy holds only in-frame clones and misses some; the assay was immunoSEQ multiplex PCR. The profile shows about 110,000 clones, over 70% of them singletons. On this clone: Its specificity is not known.

The sample was PBMCs. This sequence was found in a female donor in good health and CMV-seronegative. This chain connects TRBV7-6 to TRBJ2-3; 12 bases are shared with TRBD2. The CDR3 is CASSLVARTSGTPSTDTQYF. The CDR3 nucleotides are TGTGCCAGCAGCTTAGTTGCGAGGACTAGCGGGACTCCTAGCACAGATACGCAGTATTTT.